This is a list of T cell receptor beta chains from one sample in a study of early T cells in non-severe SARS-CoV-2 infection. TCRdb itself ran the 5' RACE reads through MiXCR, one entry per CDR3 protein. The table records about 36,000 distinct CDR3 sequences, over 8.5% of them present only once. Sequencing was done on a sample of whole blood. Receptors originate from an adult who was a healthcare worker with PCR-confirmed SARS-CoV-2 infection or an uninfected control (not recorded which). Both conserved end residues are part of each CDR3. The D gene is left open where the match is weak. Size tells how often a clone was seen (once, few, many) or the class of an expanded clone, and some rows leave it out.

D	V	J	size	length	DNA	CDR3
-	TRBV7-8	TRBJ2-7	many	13	TGTGCCAGCAGCAGTACGGAGGCTGGCGAGCAGTACTTC	CASSSTEAGEQYF
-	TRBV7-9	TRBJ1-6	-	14	TGTGCCAGCAGCTTAGAATCCGGCGCATCACCCCTCCACTTT	CASSLESGASPLHF
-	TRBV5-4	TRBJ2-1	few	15	TGTGCCAGCAGCCCGCCGGTGGGGAGATACAATGAGCAGTTCTTC	CASSPPVGRYNEQFF
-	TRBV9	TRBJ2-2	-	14	TGTGCCAGCAGCCCCCCCCCGAACATCGGGGAGCTGTTTTTT	CASSPPPNIGELFF
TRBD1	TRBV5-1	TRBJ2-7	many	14	TGCGCCAGCAGCTTGGGGGACAGGAACTACGAGCAGTACTTC	CASSLGDRNYEQYF
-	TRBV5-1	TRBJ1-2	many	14	TGCGCCAGCAGCTTGATAAGGACAGACTATGGCTACACCTTC	CASSLIRTDYGYTF
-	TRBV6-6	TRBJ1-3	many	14	TGTGCCAGCACCCCCCAGGGGTATGGAAACACCATATATTTT	CASTPQGYGNTIYF
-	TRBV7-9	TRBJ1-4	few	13	TGTGCCAGCAGCAGGGGAATTGGTGAAAAACTGTTTTTT	CASSRGIGEKLFF
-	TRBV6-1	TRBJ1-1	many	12	TGTGCCAGCAACAATATGAACACTGAAGCTTTCTTT	CASNNMNTEAFF
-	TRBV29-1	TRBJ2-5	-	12	TGCAGCGGCGGCGACTACCAAGAGACCCAGTACTTC	CSGGDYQETQYF
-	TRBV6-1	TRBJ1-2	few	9	TGTGCCAGCTCCGATGGCTACACCTTC	CASSDGYTF
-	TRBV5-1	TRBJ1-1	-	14	TGCGCCAGCAGCCCGAGGTCCCAGAACACTGAAGCTTTCTTT	CASSPRSQNTEAFF
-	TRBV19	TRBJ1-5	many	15	TGTGCCAGTGCTCTTAATCTCCATAGCAATCAGCCCCAGCATTTT	CASALNLHSNQPQHF
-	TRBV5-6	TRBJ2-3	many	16	TGTGCCAGCAGCCGACGAGGGCTTTCAAGCACAGATACGCAGTATTTT	CASSRRGLSSTDTQYF
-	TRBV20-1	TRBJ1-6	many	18	TGCAGTGCTAGAGATGGAGGGACTGCAAGCTCCTATAATTCACCCCTCCACTTT	CSARDGGTASSYNSPLHF
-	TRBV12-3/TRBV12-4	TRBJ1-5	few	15	TGTGCCAGCAGCTCCAGGGGTTTGAGCAATCAGCCCCAGCATTTT	CASSSRGLSNQPQHF
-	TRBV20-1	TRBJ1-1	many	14	TGCAGTGCTAGAGATCCCTACAGTAGCACTGAAGCTTTCTTT	CSARDPYSSTEAFF
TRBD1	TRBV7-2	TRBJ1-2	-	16	TGTGCCAGCAGCTTAAAGGGACAGTTTAGAAACTATGGCTACACCTTC	CASSLKGQFRNYGYTF
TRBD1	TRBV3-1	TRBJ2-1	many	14	TGCTACCCCCCGGGGACAGGGACCTACAATGAGCAGTTCTTC	CYPPGTGTYNEQFF
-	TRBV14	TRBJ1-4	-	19	TGTGCCAGCAGCCAATTCTGGGGGGGCGCCGGGGCAACTAATGAAAAACTGTTTTTT	CASSQFWGGAGATNEKLFF
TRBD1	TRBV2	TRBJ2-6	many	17	TGTGCCAGCGGCCCGGGACAGCGCTCCTCTGGGGCCAACGTCCTGACTTTC	CASGPGQRSSGANVLTF
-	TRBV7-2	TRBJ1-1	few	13	TGTGCCAGCAGGAAACGTGAGAACACTGAAGCTTTCTTT	CASRKRENTEAFF
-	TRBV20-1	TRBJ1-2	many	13	TGCAGTGCTCGACAGGCAGCTAACTATGGCTACACCTTC	CSARQAANYGYTF
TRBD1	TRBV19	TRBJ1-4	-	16	TGTGCCAGTAGTACCCGACAGGGGGTTACTAATGAAAAACTGTTTTTT	CASSTRQGVTNEKLFF
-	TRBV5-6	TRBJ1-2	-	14	TGTGCCAGCAGCTTGGTTCAAGCTAACTATGGCTACACCTTC	CASSLVQANYGYTF
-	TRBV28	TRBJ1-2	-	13	TGTGCCAGCAGCCCGGGACCGGACTATGGCTACACCTTC	CASSPGPDYGYTF
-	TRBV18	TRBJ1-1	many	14	TGTGCCAGCTCACCCAAGGAGGGGGGCACTGAAGCTTTCTTT	CASSPKEGGTEAFF
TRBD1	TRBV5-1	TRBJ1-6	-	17	TGCGCCAGCAGCATCGGACAGGGGGCAGGGGCAGGTTCACCCCTCCACTTT	CASSIGQGAGAGSPLHF
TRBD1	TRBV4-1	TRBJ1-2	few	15	TGCGCCGGCAGCCCCGGACAGGGGGCTAACTATGGCTACACCTTC	CAGSPGQGANYGYTF
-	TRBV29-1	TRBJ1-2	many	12	TGCAGCGTTCAAGAGGGCGGCTATGGCTACACCTTC	CSVQEGGYGYTF
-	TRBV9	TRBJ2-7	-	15	TGTGCCAGCAGCGTAGCTCCAAGGGGAAACCACGAGCAGTACTTC	CASSVAPRGNHEQYF
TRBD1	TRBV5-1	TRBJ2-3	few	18	TGCGCCAGCAGCTTCGCGCGCGCCGGGACAGGGAACACAGATACGCAGTATTTT	CASSFARAGTGNTDTQYF
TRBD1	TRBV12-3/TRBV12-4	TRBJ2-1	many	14	TGTGCCAGCAGTATTGGACAGGGTCAGGATGAGCAGTTCTTC	CASSIGQGQDEQFF
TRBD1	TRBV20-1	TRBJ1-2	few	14	TGCAGTGCTAGAGCTTCCCCAGGGGGCTATGGCTACACCTTC	CSARASPGGYGYTF
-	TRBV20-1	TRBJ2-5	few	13	TGCAGTGCTAGAATCGGGGCAAAAGAGACCCAGTACTTC	CSARIGAKETQYF
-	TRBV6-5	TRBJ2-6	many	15	TGTGCCAGCAGTTACAGGGGTGCTGGGGCCAACGTCCTGACTTTC	CASSYRGAGANVLTF
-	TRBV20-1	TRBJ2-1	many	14	TGCAGTGCTAGGGAGGACAGTGCCTACAATGAGCAGTTCTTC	CSAREDSAYNEQFF
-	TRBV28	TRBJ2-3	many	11	TGTGCCAGCACCCGCACAGATACGCAGTATTTT	CASTRTDTQYF
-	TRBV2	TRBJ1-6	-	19	TGTGCCAGCAGTTCACTCCCTCGGACCGTTAGCTCCTATAATTCACCCCTCCACTTT	CASSSLPRTVSSYNSPLHF
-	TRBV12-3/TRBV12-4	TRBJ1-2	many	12	TGTGCCAGCACCCAAAAGGGGCGCGGCTACACCTTC	CASTQKGRGYTF
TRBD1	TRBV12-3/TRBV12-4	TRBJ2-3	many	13	TGTGCCAGCAGTTGGGACAGGGGGGATACGCAGTATTTT	CASSWDRGDTQYF
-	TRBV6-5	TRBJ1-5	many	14	TGTGCCAGCAGTCGGGACACCCGGAATCAGCCCCAGCATTTT	CASSRDTRNQPQHF
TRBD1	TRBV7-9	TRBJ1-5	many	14	TGTGCCAGCAGCAAGGGGACAGGCGTTCAGCCCCAGCATTTT	CASSKGTGVQPQHF
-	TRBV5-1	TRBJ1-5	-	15	TGCGCCAGCAGCTTGGCGGGGATAAGCAATCAGCCCCAGCATTTT	CASSLAGISNQPQHF
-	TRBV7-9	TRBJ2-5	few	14	TGTGCCAGCAGCCACCGGAGTCCGGGGGAGACCCAGTACTTC	CASSHRSPGETQYF
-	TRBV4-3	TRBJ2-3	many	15	TGCGCCAGCAGCCAAGATCTGACTACCCGCGCTCCGCAGTATTTT	CASSQDLTTRAPQYF
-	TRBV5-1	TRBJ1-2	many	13	TGCGCCAGCAGCCTGACGGGACCCTATGGCTACACCTTC	CASSLTGPYGYTF
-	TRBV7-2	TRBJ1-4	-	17	TGTGCCAGCAGCTTACAACAGTCATGGGCAACTAATGAAAAACTGTTTTTT	CASSLQQSWATNEKLFF
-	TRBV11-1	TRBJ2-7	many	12	TGTGCCAGCAGCTTGGGGGGCCACGAGCAGTACTTC	CASSLGGHEQYF
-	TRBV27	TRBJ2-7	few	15	TGTGCCAGCAGTTCTAGGGGGGCCAGCTCCTACGAGCAGTACTTC	CASSSRGASSYEQYF
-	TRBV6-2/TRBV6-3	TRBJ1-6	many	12	TGTGCCAGCAGGAATGGGGATTCACCCCTCCACTTT	CASRNGDSPLHF
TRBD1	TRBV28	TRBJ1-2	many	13	TGTGCCAGCAGGCAGACAGGGGCCTATGGCTACACCTTC	CASRQTGAYGYTF
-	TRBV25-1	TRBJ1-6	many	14	TGTGCCAGCAGTGAACGGGGTAAGGATTCACCCCTCCACTTT	CASSERGKDSPLHF
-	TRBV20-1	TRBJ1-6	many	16	TGCAGCCCTATGGGGTTCGGGGGCCCTGAAGTTTCACCCCTCCACTTT	CSPMGFGGPEVSPLHF